This T cell receptor beta chain was recovered during a study of OX40 agonist ivuxolimab in advanced cancers. Repertoires were generated with immunoSEQ multiplex PCR, while TCRdb's copy carries only in-frame clones and drops some. The table has 65,000 to 95,000 clones, roughly nine tenths seen once. The ends were cut back, 5 bases at V and 2 bases at J, with 9 bases in the middle. The germline V gene has CDR1 MNHEY and CDR2 SVGAGI. CDR3 size: 13 residues. This rearrangement joins TRBV6-5 to TRBJ1-2, with D possibly being TRBD1 (6 bases). This TCR derives from an adult with an advanced solid tumor such as melanoma, head and neck, liver or kidney cancer. Sequencing used CD4+ or CD8+ T cells sorted from blood, obtained in a trial of the OX40 agonist ivuxolimab. CDR3 amino acids: CASSRTENYGYTF. The CDR3 DNA sequence: TGTGCCAGCAGTCGGACAGAGAACTATGGCTACACCTTC.